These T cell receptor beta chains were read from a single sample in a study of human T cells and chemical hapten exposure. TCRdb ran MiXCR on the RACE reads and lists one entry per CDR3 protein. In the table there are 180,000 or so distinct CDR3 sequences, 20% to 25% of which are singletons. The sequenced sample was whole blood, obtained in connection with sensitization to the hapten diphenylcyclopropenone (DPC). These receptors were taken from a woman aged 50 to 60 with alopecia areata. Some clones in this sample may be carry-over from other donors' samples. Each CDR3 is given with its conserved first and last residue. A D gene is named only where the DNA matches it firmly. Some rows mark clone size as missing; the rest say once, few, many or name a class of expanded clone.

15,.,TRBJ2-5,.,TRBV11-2,CASSSTRLRRGTQYF,TGTGCCAGCAGTTCTACCAGACTACGCCGCGGGACCCAGTACTTC
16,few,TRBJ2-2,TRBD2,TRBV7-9,CASSPTAGVNTGELFF,TGTGCCAGCAGCCCCACAGCGGGAGTGAACACCGGGGAGCTGTTTTTT
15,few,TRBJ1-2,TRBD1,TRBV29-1,CSVPARTGANYGYTF,TGCAGCGTCCCGGCCCGGACAGGGGCTAACTATGGCTACACCTTC
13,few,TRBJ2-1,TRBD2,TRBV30,CASRLAGGNEQFF,TGTGCCTCGAGACTAGCGGGAGGCAATGAGCAGTTCTTC
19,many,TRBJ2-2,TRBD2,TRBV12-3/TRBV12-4,CASSLSPLAGYSNTGELFF,TGTGCCAGCAGTTTAAGCCCCCTAGCGGGATATTCGAACACCGGGGAGCTGTTTTTT
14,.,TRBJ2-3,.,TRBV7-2,CASSLLAYTDTQYF,TGTGCCAGCAGCTTATTAGCGTATACAGATACGCAGTATTTT
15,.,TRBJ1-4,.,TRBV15,CATSREAGAEEKLFF,TGTGCCACCAGCAGAGAAGCAGGGGCGGAGGAAAAACTGTTTTTT
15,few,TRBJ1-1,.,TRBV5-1,CASSLNSQKNTEAFF,TGCGCCAGCAGCTTGAACAGCCAGAAGAACACTGAAGCTTTCTTT
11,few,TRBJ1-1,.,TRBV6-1,CASSEDLSPSF,TGTGCCAGCAGTGAAGACTTGAGTCCTTCTTTT
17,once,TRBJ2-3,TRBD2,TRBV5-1,CASRGLASDLITDTQYF,TGCGCCAGCAGAGGACTAGCGTCGGATCTCATCACAGATACGCAGTATTTT
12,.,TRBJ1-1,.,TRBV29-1,CSVVPANTEAFF,TGCAGCGTAGTCCCAGCGAACACTGAAGCTTTCTTT
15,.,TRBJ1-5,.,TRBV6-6,CASRREGVFDQPQHF,TGTGCCAGCAGACGGGAAGGGGTTTTCGATCAGCCCCAGCATTTT
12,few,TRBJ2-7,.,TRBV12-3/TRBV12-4,CASSLGPAGQYF,TGTGCCAGCAGTTTAGGGCCAGCAGGGCAGTACTTC
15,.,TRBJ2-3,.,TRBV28,CASSTRDKLGATQCF,TGTGCCAGCAGTACCCGGGACAAACTAGGGGCTACGCAGTGTTTT
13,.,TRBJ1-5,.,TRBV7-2,CASSLVEGQPQHF,TGTGCCAGCAGCTTAGTTGAGGGGCAGCCCCAGCATTTT
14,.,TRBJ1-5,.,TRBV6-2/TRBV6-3,CASSYSAGAQPQHF,TGTGCCAGCAGTTACTCCGCAGGGGCTCAGCCCCAGCATTTT
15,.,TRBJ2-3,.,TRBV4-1,CASSQGRPGADTQYF,TGCGCCAGCAGCCAAGGAAGGCCAGGGGCAGATACGCAGTATTTT
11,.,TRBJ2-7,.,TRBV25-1,CASSEFDEQYF,TGTGCCAGCAGTGAGTTCGACGAGCAGTACTTC
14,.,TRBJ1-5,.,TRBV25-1,CASSDLKSNQPQHF,TGTGCCAGCAGTGATTTAAAGAGCAATCAGCCCCAGCATTTT
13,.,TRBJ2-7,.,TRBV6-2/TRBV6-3,CASRGTGFYEQYF,TGTGCCAGTCGGGGGACTGGATTCTACGAGCAGTACTTC
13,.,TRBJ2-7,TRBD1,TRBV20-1,CSARRGRGHEQYF,TGCAGTGCCCGTAGGGGCAGGGGGCACGAGCAGTACTTC
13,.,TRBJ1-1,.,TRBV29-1,CSGEQGSNTEAFF,TGCAGCGGAGAACAGGGTTCGAACACTGAAGCTTTCTTT
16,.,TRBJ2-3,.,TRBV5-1,CASSLAGPRYTDTQYF,TGCGCCAGCAGCTTGGCAGGACCCCGTTACACAGATACGCAGTATTTT